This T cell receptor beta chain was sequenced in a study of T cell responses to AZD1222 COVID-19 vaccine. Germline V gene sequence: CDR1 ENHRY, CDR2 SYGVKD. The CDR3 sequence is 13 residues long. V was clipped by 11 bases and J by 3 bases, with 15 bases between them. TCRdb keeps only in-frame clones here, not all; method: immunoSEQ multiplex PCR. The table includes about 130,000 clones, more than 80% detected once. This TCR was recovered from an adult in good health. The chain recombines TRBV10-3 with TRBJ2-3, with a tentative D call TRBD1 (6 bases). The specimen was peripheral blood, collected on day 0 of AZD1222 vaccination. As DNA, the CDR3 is TGTGCCGTCGGACAGACCAGTACAGATACGCAGTATTTT. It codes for CAVGQTSTDTQYF.